This T cell receptor (beta chain) emerged from a study of T-cell reconstitution after alpha-beta-depleted transplantation in children. Points from the study as a whole: Several hundred expanded graft clones reportedly supplied alpha-beta T cells about two months after transplant. From newly produced T cells came most of the T-cell counts and diversity one year after transplant.

Germline CDR1 is DFQATT and CDR2 is SNEGSKA (reference sequence). This CDR3 has 15 residues. V was shortened by 2 bases and J by 5 bases, with 17 bases between the two germline ends. This clonotype has just a few counts. The antigen is not known. As it was prepared, the TCRbeta library received unique molecular identifiers. TCRdb re-derived calls from the PCR reads in MiXCR, one entry per CDR3 protein. The table shows about 830,000 distinct CDR3 sequences, with about 16% occurring only once. The V gene is TRBV20-1, the J gene TRBJ2-3, with D perhaps matching TRBD2 (5 bases). The sequences come from PBMCs, mostly from graft donor cells, collected 360 days after TCRalphabeta/CD19-depleted stem cell transplant. The TCR was taken from a male patient between 5 and 17 years old who had a stem cell transplant for acute lymphoblastic leukemia, so the T cells may come from the graft donor. The CDR3 spells CSARSRTRAIDTQYF. CDR3 DNA: TGCAGTGCTAGATCGCGGACGCGGGCCATAGATACGCAGTATTTT.